These 5 T cell receptor beta chains were sequenced from one sample in a study of blood T cell repertoires in COVID-19. Generated by immunoSEQ multiplex PCR, the TCRdb table keeps only in-frame clones and is missing some. Of around 88,000 clones in the sample, 90% were seen once. Input material: peripheral blood. The receptors derive from a man between 60 and 75 years old with acute or convalescent COVID-19.

This clone was seen only a few times. This chain uses TRBV4-3 with TRBJ1-3; TRBD1 is a possible D gene (6 bases). Between the trimmed V and J ends, which lost 4 bases and 0 bases, there was a span of 13 bases. The CDR3 runs 16 residues. From germline, CDR1 is LGHNA and CDR2 YSLEER. The CDR3 here is CASSRRTGTSGNTIYF. CDR3 nucleotide sequence: TGCGCCAGCAGCCGAAGAACAGGGACCTCTGGAAACACCATATATTTT.

Only a few counts were recorded for this clone. The gene calls are TRBV4-1 and TRBJ2-2; 8 positions match TRBD1. Looked up from germline, CDR1 is MGHRA and CDR2 is YSYEKL. The CDR3 spans 17 residues. V gave up 4 bases and J gave up 7 bases; unmatched junction bases: 14. Written as DNA, the CDR3 is TGCGCCAGCAGCCTTGGAATATCGGACAGGGCCAGCGGGGAGCTGTTTTTT. As protein: CASSLGISDRASGELFF.

The CDR3 DNA is TGCGCCAGCAGCTTGGGCGGGACTACATACCGACATCAAGAGACCCAGTACTTC. Protein: CASSLGGTTYRHQETQYF. The V and J genes are TRBV5-1 and TRBJ2-5, with 7 bases lining up with TRBD2. The length of the CDR3 is 18 residues. Germline CDR1 is SGHRS and CDR2 is YFSETQ. The V gene end was trimmed by 0 bases and the J gene end by 2 bases; junction bases not matched to a gene: 13.

The chain combines TRBV5-4 with TRBJ1-2; D gene ambiguous. The CDR3 has 14 amino acids. The germline CDR1 and CDR2 sequences are SGHNT and YYREEE (reference sequence). V lost 0 bases to trimming and J lost 8 bases, with 14 bases between them. The DNA of the CDR3 is TGTGCCAGCAGCTTGGAGAGCGGGTCCACCGGCTACACCTTC. Amino acid sequence: CASSLESGSTGYTF. The complete variable domain, with remaining parts taken from reference TRBV5-4 and TRBJ1-2, reads ETGVTQSPTHLIKTRGQQVTLRCSSQSGHNTVSWYQQALGQGPQFIFQYYREEENGRGNFPPRFSGLQFPNYSSELNVNALELDDSALYLCASSLESGSTGYTFGSGTRLTVV.

V is TRBV5-1 and J is TRBJ1-2, with 7 nucleotides matching TRBD1. Germline V gene sequence: CDR1 SGHRS, CDR2 YFSETQ. The CDR3 spans 16 residues. With 4 bases clipped from V and 2 bases from J, the junction kept 11 bases outside the gene matches. CDR3 region: CASSQGTALINYGYTF. The DNA for the CDR3 is TGCGCCAGCAGCCAAGGGACAGCACTAATAAACTATGGCTACACCTTC.